These T cell receptor beta chains were read from a single sample in a study of control samples from healthy donors and cancer patients. The assay was immunoSEQ multiplex PCR, and TCRdb's table has in-frame clones only and misses some. This sample has 150,000 to 200,000 clones, with around 91% found just once. Sequenced sample: blood. These receptors all stem from a woman aged 25 to 39 in good health. The CDR3 runs from the conserved cysteine through the conserved F or W. The D gene is left open where the match is weak. Rows give clone size only sometimes, using once, few, many, or a class for an expanded clone.

clone size	V gene	J gene	CDR3 length	D gene	CDR3 protein	CDR3 DNA
.	TRBV12-5	TRBJ2-7	15	TRBD1	CASGLVSGQGFEQYF	TGTGCTAGTGGTTTGGTATCGGGACAGGGGTTCGAGCAGTACTTC
.	TRBV2	TRBJ2-7	14	TRBD1	CASSRDRGRYEQYF	TGTGCCAGCAGTCGGGACAGGGGTCGGTACGAGCAGTACTTC
.	TRBV3-1/TRBV3-2	TRBJ1-4	15	.	CASSQEMRIGEKLFF	TGTGCCAGCAGCCAAGAGATGAGGATAGGGGAAAAACTGTTTTTT
once	TRBV11-1	TRBJ2-1	11	.	CASSFSNEQFF	TGTGCCAGCAGCTTTTCGAATGAGCAGTTCTTC
few	TRBV14	TRBJ1-1	15	TRBD1	CASSRQGWGNTEAFF	TGTGCCAGCAGCCGACAGGGATGGGGGAACACTGAAGCTTTCTTT
.	TRBV5-8	TRBJ1-4	13	.	CASSFYSNEKLFF	TGTGCCAGCAGCTTCTATAGTAATGAAAAACTGTTTTTT
few	TRBV5-1	TRBJ2-1	16	TRBD2	CASSLVTSGRYNEQFF	TGCGCCAGCAGCTTGGTAACTAGCGGGAGGTACAATGAGCAGTTCTTC
.	TRBV2	TRBJ2-3	16	TRBD1	CASISDRGGRTDTQYF	TGTGCCAGCATTTCGGACAGGGGGGGGCGCACAGATACGCAGTATTTT
.	TRBV28	TRBJ2-7	11	.	CASSPMNEQYF	TGTGCCAGCAGCCCTATGAACGAGCAGTACTTC
once	TRBV11-2	TRBJ2-4	18	TRBD1	CASSLVQYVGQGQNIQYF	TGTGCCAGCAGCTTAGTTCAGTATGTGGGACAGGGCCAAAACATTCAGTACTTC
once	TRBV19	TRBJ1-1	13	.	CASSIYGNTEAFF	TGTGCCAGTAGTATCTATGGGAACACTGAAGCTTTCTTT
.	TRBV5-1	TRBJ1-5	15	.	CASSLSPGSDQPQHF	TGCGCCAGCAGCTTGAGTCCGGGGTCAGATCAGCCCCAGCATTTT
once	TRBV3-1/TRBV3-2	TRBJ1-6	14	.	CASSQEVYNSPLHF	TGTGCCAGCAGCCAAGAGGTCTATAATTCACCCCTCCACTTT
once	TRBV9	TRBJ1-1	15	TRBD1	CASSPLRDRGTEAFF	TGTGCCAGCAGCCCCCTCCGGGACAGGGGCACTGAAGCTTTCTTT
once	TRBV6-2/TRBV6-3	TRBJ2-1	15	TRBD2	CASSPGGSSYNEQFF	TGTGCCAGCAGTCCGGGGGGGAGCTCCTACAATGAGCAGTTCTTC
.	TRBV7-9	TRBJ1-3	14	.	CASSFAGAGNTIYF	TGTGCCAGCAGCTTTGCAGGGGCTGGAAACACCATATATTTT
.	TRBV28	TRBJ1-1	12	.	CASIKDGTEAFF	TGTGCCAGCATCAAGGACGGGACTGAAGCTTTCTTT
.	TRBV28	TRBJ2-1	13	.	CASSLLWEDEQFF	TGTGCCAGCAGTTTATTATGGGAGGATGAGCAGTTCTTC
.	TRBV28	TRBJ1-1	15	.	CASTHGGASGTEAFF	TGTGCCAGCACCCATGGGGGGGCGTCTGGTACTGAAGCTTTCTTT
.	TRBV6-6	TRBJ2-1	14	.	CASSTLQGNNEQFF	TGTGCCAGCAGTACCCTACAGGGCAACAATGAGCAGTTCTTC
.	TRBV12-3/TRBV12-4	TRBJ2-5	13	.	CASSFGAQETQYF	TGTGCCAGCAGTTTTGGGGCCCAAGAGACCCAGTACTTC
.	TRBV7-2	TRBJ2-7	15	TRBD1	CASSYLRTGLGEQYF	TGTGCCAGCAGCTATCTCAGGACAGGGCTCGGCGAGCAGTACTTC
.	TRBV29-1	TRBJ2-5	15	TRBD2	CSLLTSGLSQETQYF	TGCAGCTTACTGACTAGCGGGCTCTCCCAAGAGACCCAGTACTTC
.	TRBV7-9	TRBJ1-1	15	TRBD1	CASSLGTGRNTEAFF	TGTGCCAGCAGCTTAGGGACAGGGAGGAACACTGAAGCTTTCTTT
.	TRBV7-9	TRBJ2-1	14	.	CASSPHRGGNEQFF	TGTGCCAGCAGCCCTCACAGGGGAGGGAATGAGCAGTTCTTC
.	TRBV27	TRBJ1-1	13	.	CASGSGLNTEAFF	TGTGCCAGCGGGTCGGGTCTGAACACTGAAGCTTTCTTT
.	TRBV7-8	TRBJ2-1	14	.	CASSLSLAYNEQFF	TGTGCCAGCAGCTTATCACTAGCCTACAATGAGCAGTTCTTC
.	TRBV27	TRBJ2-7	14	TRBD2	CASNTGLAGGEQYF	TGTGCCAGCAACACGGGACTAGCGGGAGGCGAGCAGTACTTC
once	TRBV7-2	TRBJ1-2	14	TRBD1	CASSRTGGNYGYTF	TGTGCCAGCAGCCGGACAGGGGGTAACTATGGCTACACCTTC
.	TRBV5-1	TRBJ1-5	18	TRBD1	CASSLGSPTGVRNQPQHF	TGCGCCAGCAGCTTGGGTTCCCCGACAGGGGTACGCAATCAGCCCCAGCATTTT
once	TRBV19	TRBJ1-1	14	.	CASRLNQGSTEAFF	TGTGCCAGTAGACTAAACCAGGGGAGCACTGAAGCTTTCTTT
.	TRBV1	TRBJ2-3	17	.	CTSSQGEREVGTDTQYF	TGCACCAGCAGCCAAGGTGAGCGGGAGGTGGGCACAGATACGCAGTATTTT
.	TRBV9	TRBJ1-3	15	.	CASSNRGFSGNTIYF	TGTGCCAGCAGCAACCGGGGTTTCTCTGGAAACACCATATATTTT
once	TRBV10-3	TRBJ1-1	12	.	CAAGQQNTEAFF	TGTGCCGCCGGACAGCAAAACACTGAAGCTTTCTTT
.	TRBV5-6	TRBJ1-3	13	.	CASSFTIGNTIYF	TGTGCCAGCAGCTTTACTATTGGAAACACCATATATTTT
.	TRBV28	TRBJ1-5	15	TRBD1	CASKFPGTGNQPQHF	TGTGCCAGCAAGTTTCCGGGGACAGGGAATCAGCCCCAGCATTTT
few	TRBV7-9	TRBJ1-2	14	TRBD1	CASSLGRDRGGYTF	TGTGCCAGCAGCTTAGGAAGGGACAGGGGAGGCTACACCTTC
.	TRBV10-3	TRBJ1-3	16	.	CAISEAGASSGNTIYF	TGTGCCATCAGTGAGGCAGGGGCGAGCTCTGGAAACACCATATATTTT
once	TRBV19	TRBJ2-1	14	TRBD2	CASIQREAHNEQFF	TGTGCCAGTATCCAGCGGGAGGCCCACAATGAGCAGTTCTTC
.	TRBV7-8	TRBJ1-6	14	.	CASSLVTNNSPLHF	TGTGCCAGCAGCTTAGTCACTAATAATTCACCCCTCCACTTT
.	TRBV11-3	TRBJ2-1	16	TRBD2	CASSLIGSGRANEQFF	TGTGCCAGCAGCTTAATCGGTAGCGGGAGGGCCAATGAGCAGTTCTTC
few	TRBV6-5	TRBJ2-1	15	TRBD1	CASSPPTGAYNEQFF	TGTGCCAGCAGCCCCCCGACAGGGGCCTACAATGAGCAGTTCTTC
.	TRBV5-4	TRBJ1-1	14	.	CASSLGGGGTEAFF	TGTGCCAGCAGCTTGGGAGGGGGAGGGACTGAAGCTTTCTTT
.	TRBV7-9	TRBJ1-4	14	.	CASSLEQLNEKLFF	TGTGCCAGCAGCTTAGAACAACTTAATGAAAAACTGTTTTTT
.	TRBV6-5	TRBJ1-2	13	.	CASRTAGNYGYTF	TGTGCCAGCAGAACCGCAGGGAACTATGGCTACACCTTC
.	TRBV19	TRBJ2-2	15	.	CASSWSGTNTGELFF	TGTGCCAGTAGTTGGTCCGGAACGAACACCGGGGAGCTGTTTTTT
.	TRBV19	TRBJ2-7	13	.	CASSIGASYEQYF	TGTGCCAGTAGTATCGGCGCCTCCTACGAGCAGTACTTC
.	TRBV27	TRBJ2-2	17	.	CASTPSASRRNTGELFF	TGTGCCAGCACCCCATCGGCATCACGTCGGAACACCGGGGAGCTGTTTTTT
.	TRBV6-1	TRBJ1-2	16	TRBD1	CASSGGTGGEVSGYTF	TGTGCCAGCAGTGGAGGGACAGGGGGCGAAGTCTCTGGCTACACCTTC
.	TRBV27	TRBJ1-1	14	.	CASRFLQGNTEAFF	TGTGCCAGCAGATTTTTACAAGGGAACACTGAAGCTTTCTTT
.	TRBV7-6	TRBJ1-2	14	.	CASSLGEGEYGYTF	TGTGCCAGCAGCTTAGGGGAAGGGGAGTATGGCTACACCTTC
.	TRBV12-3/TRBV12-4	TRBJ1-2	12	.	CASSDSWNGYTF	TGTGCCAGCAGCGACAGTTGGAATGGCTACACCTTC
.	TRBV29-1	TRBJ1-5	13	.	CSVSTGSHQPQHF	TGCAGCGTATCAACAGGGTCGCACCAGCCCCAGCATTTT
.	TRBV11-2	TRBJ2-3	15	.	CASSLTGARTDTQYF	TGTGCCAGCAGCTTAACGGGGGCAAGGACAGATACGCAGTATTTT
.	TRBV4-1	TRBJ2-5	14	.	CASSQGQGRETQYF	TGCGCCAGCAGCCAAGGTCAGGGGCGGGAGACCCAGTACTTC
.	TRBV19	TRBJ1-5	13	.	CASSNQGHQPQHF	TGTGCCAGTAGTAACCAGGGCCATCAGCCCCAGCATTTT
.	TRBV19	TRBJ1-2	14	.	CASISEGLDYGYTF	TGTGCCAGTATATCGGAAGGGTTGGACTATGGCTACACCTTC
.	TRBV6-1	TRBJ2-1	15	TRBD1	CASSEVTGSGNEQFF	TGTGCCAGCAGTGAAGTGACAGGGTCGGGCAATGAGCAGTTCTTC
.	TRBV5-1	TRBJ1-6	15	TRBD1	CASSLEGAHNSPLHF	TGCGCCAGCAGCTTGGAGGGGGCGCATAATTCACCCCTCCACTTT
.	TRBV19	TRBJ2-1	13	.	CASTIGEYNEQFF	TGTGCCAGTACCATAGGGGAGTACAATGAGCAGTTCTTC